The clone carrying this TCR beta chain has at least ten counts. Its antigen remains unidentified. Template switching with 5'RACE generated the TCR cDNA and added a universal primer site and UMIs. TCRdb ran MiXCR on the 5' RACE reads and lists one entry per CDR3 protein. The top ten hold more than 15% of the sample, which has around 360,000 distinct CDR3 sequences, roughly 12% seen once. This entry belongs to a study of T cells after yellow fever vaccination. Study overall: Some fractions had low cell numbers, and these were prepared with SMART-Seq v4 Ultra Low Input. Study results and caveats: Although the secondary response was weaker, it peaked faster, at day 5 versus 15. Abundant bulk-population clonotypes could contaminate the FACS-sorted repertoires.

The CDR3 is made up of 15 amino acids. Trimming left V 3 bases short and J 5 bases short, with 14 bases between. Looked up from germline, CDR1 is DFQATT and CDR2 is SNEGSKA (reference sequence). This specimen was PBMCs, taken on the day of the first yellow fever vaccination. The TCR comes from a man in his late teens or twenties who received the YFV17D yellow fever vaccine. The chain has TRBV20-1 and TRBJ1-6; weak D call: TRBD1 (5 bases). CDR3 nucleotide sequence: TGCAGTGCTAGGTTTGCGGGACGCAATAATTCACCCCTCCACTTT. Encoded protein: CSARFAGRNNSPLHF.